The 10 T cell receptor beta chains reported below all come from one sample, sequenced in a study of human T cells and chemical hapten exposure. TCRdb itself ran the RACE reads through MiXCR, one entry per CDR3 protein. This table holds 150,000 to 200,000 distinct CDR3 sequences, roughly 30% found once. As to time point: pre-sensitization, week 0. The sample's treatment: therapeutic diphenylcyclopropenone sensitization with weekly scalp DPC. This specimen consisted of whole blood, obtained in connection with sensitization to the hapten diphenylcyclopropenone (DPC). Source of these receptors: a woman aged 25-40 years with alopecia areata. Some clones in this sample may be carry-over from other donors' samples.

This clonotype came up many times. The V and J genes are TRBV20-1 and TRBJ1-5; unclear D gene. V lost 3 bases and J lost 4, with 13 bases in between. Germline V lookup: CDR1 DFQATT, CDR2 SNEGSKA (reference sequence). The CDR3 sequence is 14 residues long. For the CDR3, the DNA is TGCAGTGCTAGGCCGGAAACAGAGAATCAGCCCCAGCATTTT. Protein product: CSARPETENQPQHF.

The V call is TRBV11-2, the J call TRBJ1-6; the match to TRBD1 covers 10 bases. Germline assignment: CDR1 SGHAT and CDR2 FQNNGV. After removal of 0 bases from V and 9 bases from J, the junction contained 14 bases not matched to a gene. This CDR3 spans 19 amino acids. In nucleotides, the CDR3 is TGTGCCAGCAGCTTAGAACGGGACAGGGGAGGGTCCAGAGGTTCACCCCTCCACTTT. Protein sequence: CASSLERDRGGSRGSPLHF.

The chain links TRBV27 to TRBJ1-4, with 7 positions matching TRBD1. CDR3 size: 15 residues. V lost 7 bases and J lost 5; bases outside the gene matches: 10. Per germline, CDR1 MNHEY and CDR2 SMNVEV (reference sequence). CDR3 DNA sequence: TGTGCCAGCAAATTCTCCGGGACAGCAAATGAAAAACTGTTTTTT. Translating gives CASKFSGTANEKLFF.

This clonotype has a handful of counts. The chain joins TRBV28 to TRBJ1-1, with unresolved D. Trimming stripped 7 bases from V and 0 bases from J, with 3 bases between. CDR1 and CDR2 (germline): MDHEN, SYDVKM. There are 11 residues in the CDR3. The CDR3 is CASKVNTEAFF. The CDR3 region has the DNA TGTGCCAGCAAGGTGAACACTGAAGCTTTCTTT.

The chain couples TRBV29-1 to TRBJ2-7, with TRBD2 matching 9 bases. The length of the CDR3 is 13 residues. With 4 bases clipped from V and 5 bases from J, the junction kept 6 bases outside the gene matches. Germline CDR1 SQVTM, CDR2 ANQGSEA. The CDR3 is CSVGGSGGHEQYF. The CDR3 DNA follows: TGCAGCGTTGGGGGTAGCGGGGGCCACGAGCAGTACTTC.

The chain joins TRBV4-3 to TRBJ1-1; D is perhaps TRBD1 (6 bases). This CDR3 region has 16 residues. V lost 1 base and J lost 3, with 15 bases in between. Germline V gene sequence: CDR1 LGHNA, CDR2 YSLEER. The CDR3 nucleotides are TGCGCCAGCAGCCAAGTATTATCAGGGGCGCACACTGAAGCTTTCTTT. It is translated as CASSQVLSGAHTEAFF.

CDR3 DNA sequence: TGTGCCAGCAGCGTCCAGGGACAGGGATACAATGAGCAGTTCTTC. As protein: CASSVQGQGYNEQFF. The J gene is TRBJ2-1, the V gene TRBV5-6, with 9 bases lining up with TRBD1. The V gene end was trimmed by 4 bases and the J gene end by 4 bases; junction bases not matched to a gene: 6. This CDR3 comprises 15 residues. Germline V gene sequence: CDR1 SGHDT, CDR2 YYEEEE.

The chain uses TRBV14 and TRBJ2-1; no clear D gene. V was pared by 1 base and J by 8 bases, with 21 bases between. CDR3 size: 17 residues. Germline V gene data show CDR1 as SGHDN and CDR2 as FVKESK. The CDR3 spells CASSQGLRLNQHHEQFF. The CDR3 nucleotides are TGTGCCAGCAGCCAAGGGCTCCGGCTTAACCAGCACCATGAGCAGTTCTTC.

The CDR3 spells CSVGTSGFNEQFF. CDR3 bases: TGCAGCGTTGGGACTAGCGGTTTCAATGAGCAGTTCTTC. The chain combines TRBV29-1 with TRBJ2-1; 10 bases align to TRBD2. Unmatched junction bases numbered 3, after V lost 4 bases and J lost 6 bases. Germline V CDR1 and CDR2: SQVTM, ANQGSEA. The CDR3 runs to 13 residues.

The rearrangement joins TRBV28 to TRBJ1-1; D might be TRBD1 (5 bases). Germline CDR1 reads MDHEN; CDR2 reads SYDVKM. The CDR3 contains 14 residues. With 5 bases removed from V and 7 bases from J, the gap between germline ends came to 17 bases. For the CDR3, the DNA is TGTGCCAGCAGTAGCGCAGGGTTTATAAATGAAGCTTTCTTT. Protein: CASSSAGFINEAFF.